These T cell receptor beta chains were read from a single sample in a study of T cell responses to AZD1222 COVID-19 vaccine. This table comes from immunoSEQ multiplex PCR, and its TCRdb copy is limited to in-frame clones, with some not included. The table includes roughly 180,000 clones, just under 95% detected once. This specimen was peripheral blood, taken 28 days after the second dose of the MenACWY control vaccine. The source of these receptors is an adult who received the MenACWY meningococcal vaccine as a control. The CDR3 runs from the conserved cysteine through the conserved F or W. A D gene is named only where the DNA matches it firmly. Expanded clones are given a class, and other clones once, few, many or no size at all.

>-|TRBJ1-1|-|TRBV7-2
TGTGCCAGCAGCTTCGGACAGCCGAACACTGAAGCTTTCTTT
CASSFGQPNTEAFF
>-|TRBJ1-1|TRBD1|TRBV15
TGTGCCACCAGCAGAGGGCAAGACCCGGGACAGGGGGCTTTCTTT
CATSRGQDPGQGAFF
>-|TRBJ1-2|-|TRBV28
TGTGCCAGCAGTCTTGACCGGCGCCGGTATGGCTACACCTTC
CASSLDRRRYGYTF
>few|TRBJ1-5|-|TRBV6-5
TGTGCCAGCAGTTACCGACGGGGCTCTCAGCCCCAGCATTTT
CASSYRRGSQPQHF
>-|TRBJ1-2|-|TRBV29-1
TGCAGCGTCGCCCACCAAACATTCACAGTCGTGGGCTACACCTTC
CSVAHQTFTVVGYTF
>-|TRBJ2-7|-|TRBV4-1
TGCGCCAGCAGCTCTAGCGCTGGAGGCTGGTACGAGCAGTACTTC
CASSSSAGGWYEQYF
>-|TRBJ2-2|TRBD2|TRBV4-2
TGTGCCAGCAGCCGTTCCCGGGCGGGGGGGACCACCGGGGAGCTGTTTTTT
CASSRSRAGGTTGELFF
>-|TRBJ1-2|-|TRBV2
TGTGCCAGCAGTGGAAACCCCAGTGGTGGCTACACCTTC
CASSGNPSGGYTF
>once|TRBJ2-5|-|TRBV2
TGTGCCAGCAAGCCCGGGGCGGGGAACCAAGAGACCCAGTACTTC
CASKPGAGNQETQYF
>-|TRBJ2-7|-|TRBV3-1/TRBV3-2
TGTGCCAGCAGCCAACACCAGGGTGAGCAGTACTTC
CASSQHQGEQYF
>-|TRBJ1-3|-|TRBV5-1
TGCGCCAGCAGCTCGGACGGGTCTGGAAACACCATATATTTT
CASSSDGSGNTIYF
>once|TRBJ1-2|-|TRBV4-3
TGCGCCAGCAGCCAAGATTATAGGGGTGTCGGTGGCTACACCTTC
CASSQDYRGVGGYTF
>-|TRBJ2-3|-|TRBV7-9
TGTGCCAGCAGCTTAATGGGCACAGATACGCAGTATTTT
CASSLMGTDTQYF
>-|TRBJ2-1|-|TRBV5-6
TGTGCCAGCAGCTTGGCACAGAATCTCCGCAATGAGCAGTTCTTC
CASSLAQNLRNEQFF
>-|TRBJ1-2|TRBD1|TRBV18
TGTGCCAGCTCGTCTGACAGGGTCTATGGCTACACCTTC
CASSSDRVYGYTF
>-|TRBJ2-7|-|TRBV5-1
TGCGCCAGCAGACAGGACGGTTCCTACGAGCAGTACTTC
CASRQDGSYEQYF